Included here is one T cell receptor (beta chain) sequence, with context. Sample-barcoded 5' priming and a J-beta primer mix drove a second PCR of roughly 6 to 12 cycles. In TCRdb, the 5' RACE reads were re-called with MiXCR into one record per CDR3 protein. The profile shows 650,000 to 800,000 distinct CDR3 sequences, roughly 44% of them singletons. These data belong to a study of blood T cells in healthy people across ages. The CDR3 is 18 amino acids. The V and J ends lost 3 bases and 16 bases respectively, with 34 bases between them. From germline, CDR1 is MGHRA and CDR2 YSYEKL. The genes are TRBV4-1 and TRBJ2-1, with unresolved D. Sequenced: blood. The TCR originated in a man aged 60 to 75 in good health. The CDR3 DNA sequence: TGCGCCAGCAGCCATCCTACCGACTCCGCCCTCTCCTACAATGAACATTTCTTC. As protein: CASSHPTDSALSYNEHFF.